Below are 6 T cell receptor beta chains sequenced from a single sample in a study of response to subunit inactivated influenza vaccine (dated by TCRdb to 2016 to 2019). Library prep was done by RT-PCR. The sequencing machine was an Illumina HiSeq 2500. TCRdb cleaned the public reads at Q25 with fastp, built clones with MiXCR and kept in-frame beta chains. Every distinct CDR3 protein forms one entry, paired with its most common genes and DNA. The table for this sample lists about 520,000 distinct CDR3 sequences; around 7.9% of them were counted only once. The ten most abundant clones make up 13% of the sample. This material consisted of PBMCs from blood, taken less than 30 months after vaccination. The receptor source for this set is a man in his fifties or sixties who received an inactivated influenza vaccine. Donor details come from another sample of the same person, matched by shared clones.

This clonotype appeared a few times. The V call is TRBV6-5, the J call TRBJ2-1, with a tentative D call TRBD2 (5 bases). Trimming took off 4 bases at V and 9 bases at J, with 13 bases between the two ends. The CDR3 contains 13 residues. Looked up from germline, CDR1 is MNHEY and CDR2 is SVGAGI. CDR3 nucleotide sequence: TGTGCCAGCAGTTTACGGGAACGGGGTGAGCAGTTCTTC. Translation gives CASSLRERGEQFF.

This clonotype was found many times. At one end, the junction sequence differs from germline, possibly due to a read error. The gene calls are TRBV5-1 and TRBJ2-3; 7 nucleotides align to TRBD2. Germline V gene data show CDR1 as SGHRS and CDR2 as YFSETQ. This CDR3 is built from 16 residues. As DNA, the CDR3 is TGTGCCAGCAGTTTAGGTGGTAGCGGGAGCACAGATACGCAGTATTTT. It encodes CASSLGGSGSTDTQYF.

This clonotype has more than one count but fewer than ten. The chain has TRBV4-2 and TRBJ2-2, with D tentatively TRBD1 (5 bases). This CDR3 has 17 residues. V was shortened by 0 bases and J by 4 bases, with 15 bases between the two germline ends. In germline, CDR1 is LGHNA, CDR2 YNFKEQ. The CDR3 sequence: CASSQDTDSRTTGELFF. The DNA for the CDR3 is TGTGCCAGCAGCCAAGATACTGACAGTCGGACCACCGGGGAGCTGTTTTTT.

The chain carries TRBV29-1 and TRBJ2-3; no reliable D call. V was cut by 1 base and J by 2 bases, with 10 bases left in between. CDR3 length: 14 amino acids. Germline V gene sequence: CDR1 SQVTM, CDR2 ANQGSEA. CDR3: CSVEGGWLTDTQYF. CDR3 coding DNA: TGCAGCGTTGAAGGCGGCTGGCTCACAGATACGCAGTATTTT.

The V and J genes are TRBV20-1 and TRBJ2-7, with D perhaps given as TRBD1 or TRBD2 (8 bases each). CDR1 DFQATT and CDR2 SNEGSKA come from the germline V gene (reference sequence). The CDR3 spans 15 residues. Trimming cost V 5 bases and J 2 bases, with 19 bases left between them. The CDR3 sequence is CSASGGLAGTYEQYF. The CDR3 DNA follows: TGCAGTGCTTCAGGGGGCTTAGCGGGAACCTACGAGCAGTACTTC.

V and J are TRBV6-2 or TRBV6-3 and TRBJ2-1; 9 bases line up with TRBD2. Germline loops: CDR1 MNHEY, CDR2 SVGEGT. The CDR3 length is 13 residues. V gave up 8 bases and J gave up 9 bases; unmatched junction bases: 8. The CDR3 loop reads CASAAGGQIEQFF. The DNA for the CDR3 is TGTGCCAGCGCGGCGGGGGGGCAGATTGAGCAGTTCTTC.